This T cell receptor (beta chain) stems from a study of T-cell reconstitution after alpha-beta-depleted transplantation in children. Study-level points and caveats: Alpha-beta T cells present about two months after transplant were reported to originate from several hundred expanded graft clones. Some patients showed high day-60 TCRbeta diversity, which derived from surviving recipient T cells and thymic progenitors.

This CDR3 comprises 15 residues. Looked up from germline, CDR1 is SQVTM and CDR2 is ANQGSEA. Trimming left V 6 bases short and J 3 bases short, with 18 bases between. There are a few counts of this clonotype. Its matching antigen is unknown. Library preparation (for TCRbeta) was performed with unique molecular identifiers. TCRdb reanalysed the PCR reads using MiXCR and keeps one entry per CDR3 protein. The data contain some 440,000 distinct CDR3 sequences, around 16% of them seen just once; the ten biggest clones take up roughly 29%. The V and J genes are TRBV29-1 and TRBJ2-4; no clear D gene. The sequence was collected from a boy younger than two who had a stem cell transplant for Wiskott-Aldrich syndrome, so the T cells may come from the graft donor. Sequencing used PBMCs, mostly from graft donor cells, obtained 360 days after TCRalphabeta/CD19-depleted stem cell transplant. CDR3 region: CSVAKVGGGKNIQYF. The CDR3 bases are TGCAGCGTCGCGAAGGTTGGCGGCGGCAAAAACATTCAGTACTTC.